These 8 T cell receptor beta chains were sequenced from one sample in a study of blood T cell repertoires in COVID-19. TCRdb's table, derived via immunoSEQ multiplex PCR, lists solely in-frame clones and lacks some. In the table there are a few hundred thousand clones, just under 90% of which are singletons. Material for sequencing was PBMCs or T cells enriched from blood (not recorded which). These receptors came from a man under 40 who had recovered from COVID-19.

V usage is TRBV11-2 and J usage is TRBJ2-7, with D possibly TRBD1 on 6 matching bases. The CDR3 runs 17 residues. Germline CDR1 SGHAT, CDR2 FQNNGV. Trimming shortened V by 5 bases and J by 0 bases, and 20 bases separated the two germline ends. The CDR3 nucleotides read TGTGCCAGCAGCCCAATAGGGGGAAGTACCCTCTCCTACGAGCAGTACTTC. This sequence encodes CASSPIGGSTLSYEQYF.

The chain combines TRBV27 with TRBJ2-7; TRBD1 agrees at 7 bases. This CDR3 comprises 14 residues. With V trimmed by 6 bases and J by 3 bases, 8 bases remained unmatched. Germline CDR1 is MNHEY and CDR2 is SMNVEV (reference sequence). The CDR3 DNA reads TGTGCCAGCAGCCTGGACAGGACGGGCTACGAGCAGTACTTC. This codes for CASSLDRTGYEQYF.

As regards this clone: One end of the junction varies from germline; a read error may be responsible. The chain employs TRBV7-9 and TRBJ2-4; TRBD1 aligns across 7 bases. CDR1 and CDR2 (germline): SEHNR, FQNEAQ (reference sequence). The CDR3 contains 15 residues. This CDR3 is CASSLAGTDKNIQYF. DNA of the CDR3: TGTGCCAGCAGTTTAGCCGGGACAGATAAAAACATTCAGTACTTC.

The chain employs TRBV18 and TRBJ1-6; 7 bases are a match to TRBD1. In germline, CDR1 is KGHSH, CDR2 LQKENI. The CDR3 totals 15 residues. V lost 3 bases and J lost 10; bases outside the gene matches: 9. This CDR3 is CASSPVTGSESPLHF. CDR3 DNA: TGTGCCAGCTCACCCGTGACAGGGTCCGAGTCACCCCTCCACTTT.

CDR3 sequence: CASSLIGVPSLLDEQYF. CDR3 nucleotide sequence: TGTGCCAGCAGCTTGATCGGGGTTCCATCCCTTCTTGACGAGCAGTACTTC. This rearrangement joins TRBV5-4 to TRBJ2-7; a possible D gene is TRBD2 (5 bases). Germline CDR1 and CDR2: SGHNT and YYREEE (reference sequence). The CDR3 consists of 17 residues. Trimming left V 1 base short and J 5 bases short, with 22 bases between. Supplemented by reference TRBV5-4 and TRBJ2-7, the full variable domain reads ETGVTQSPTHLIKTRGQQVTLRCSSQSGHNTVSWYQQALGQGPQFIFQYYREEENGRGNFPPRFSGLQFPNYSSELNVNALELDDSALYLCASSLIGVPSLLDEQYFGPGTRLTVT.

This clone was seen a single time. The chain couples TRBV30 to TRBJ1-2; D is possibly TRBD1 (6 bases). Germline V CDR1 and CDR2: GTSNPN, SVGIG (reference sequence). V lost 2 bases to trimming and J lost 2 bases, with 12 bases between them. This CDR3 is 14 amino acids long. The CDR3 DNA reads TGTGCCTGGAGTCCCCCCACAGGGAACTATGGCTACACCTTC. This encodes CAWSPPTGNYGYTF.

This clone has more than one count but fewer than ten. The chain combines TRBV4-1 with TRBJ1-1; D is unclear. The CDR3 contains 12 residues. The V gene's germline CDR1 is MGHRA and CDR2 YSYEKL. V was shortened by 1 base and J by 8 bases, with 8 bases between the two germline ends. The CDR3 coding sequence is TGCGCCAGCAGCCAAGGGGGAGGGGAAGCTTTCTTT. Translation: CASSQGGGEAFF.

The chain carries TRBV7-9 and TRBJ2-3, with 9 bases that match TRBD2. V dropped 4 bases and J dropped 3; count of bases not matched to a gene: 8. The germline gives CDR1 SEHNR, CDR2 FQNEAQ (reference sequence). CDR3 size: 16 residues. In nucleotides, the CDR3 is TGTGCCAGCAGCTATGGTAGCGGGAGTATGACAGATACGCAGTATTTT. Translated: CASSYGSGSMTDTQYF.